This T cell receptor (beta chain) was sequenced in a study of blood T cells in healthy people across ages. Staff drew ten milliliters of peripheral blood from each donor. Germline loops: CDR1 LGHNA, CDR2 YSLEER. Trimming pared 1 base from V and 4 bases from J, leaving 17 bases between. The CDR3 runs 17 residues. It was with a sample-barcoded 5' primer and a J-beta primer mix that a second PCR of roughly 7 to 12 cycles was run. Through a template-switch adaptor with 12 random nucleotides, each cDNA molecule received a tag. All samples yielded 3 million or more CDR3-containing paired-end reads. TCRdb reprocessed the 5' RACE reads with MiXCR, giving one entry per CDR3 protein. Seen here are some 1.5 million distinct CDR3 sequences, 35% to 45% observed once, and the top ten hold approximately 4.1%.

The chain couples TRBV4-3 to TRBJ2-1, with D perhaps being TRBD1 or TRBD2 (5 bases each). The clonotype was recovered from a young woman in good health. The sequencing sample was made of blood. The CDR3 protein is CASSQVQPGTAYNEQFF. The CDR3 DNA sequence: TGCGCCAGCAGCCAAGTTCAACCCGGGACCGCTTACAATGAGCAGTTCTTC.